The 29 T cell receptor beta chains below come from one sample, sequenced in a study of blood T cell repertoires in COVID-19. Repertoires were generated with immunoSEQ multiplex PCR, while TCRdb's copy carries only in-frame clones and drops some. The sample lists fewer than 40,000 clones, about 90% seen once, with roughly 1.5% in the top ten. The specimen sequenced was peripheral blood. The receptors stem from a man between 60 and 70 years old with active COVID-19.

CDR3 region: CASSQDREGLHEKLFF. The CDR3 DNA follows: TGCGCCAGCAGCCAAGATCGGGAGGGGCTTCATGAAAAACTGTTTTTT. The V gene is TRBV4-3, the J gene TRBJ1-4; TRBD1 might be the D (5 bases). Deletions cut 0 bases from V and 6 bases from J, with 14 bases between. The CDR3 is 16 amino acids. CDR1 and CDR2 from the germline V gene are LGHNA and YSLEER.

This chain joins TRBV11-3 and TRBJ1-5, with D tentatively TRBD1 (6 bases). This CDR3 contains 17 residues. The V gene's germline CDR1 is SGHNT and CDR2 YENEEA. Trimming took off 5 bases at V and 6 bases at J, with 23 bases between the two ends. The CDR3 is CASSPQRQVGVAQPQHF. For the CDR3, the DNA is TGTGCCAGCAGCCCGCAGAGACAGGTCGGGGTCGCTCAGCCCCAGCATTTT.

CDR3: CASSRGQGPSQPQHF. CDR3 bases: TGTGCCAGCAGCCGGGGACAGGGGCCAAGTCAGCCCCAGCATTTT. The rearrangement joins TRBV6-5 to TRBJ1-5, with 10 bases lining up with TRBD1. V lost 6 bases, J lost 6 bases, and 8 bases stayed unmatched. The CDR3 totals 15 residues. Per germline, CDR1 MNHEY and CDR2 SVGAGI.

The V gene is TRBV4-3, the J gene TRBJ1-2; TRBD1 agrees at 7 bases. J was trimmed by 6 bases and V by 3 bases; bases with no gene match: 4. Germline lookup yields CDR1 LGHNA and CDR2 YSLEER. The CDR3 covers 13 residues. The CDR3 here is CASSQTQGNGYTF. The CDR3 nucleotides read TGCGCCAGCAGCCAGACACAGGGGAATGGCTACACCTTC.

V and J are TRBV6-5 and TRBJ2-5, with D tentatively TRBD1 (6 bases). Germline V gene data show CDR1 as MNHEY and CDR2 as SVGAGI. The CDR3 length is 12 residues. V dropped 6 bases and J dropped 3 bases, with 8 bases sitting between them. CDR3 coding DNA: TGTGCCAGCAGAAGGGGGAAAGAGACCCAGTACTTC. It translates to CASRRGKETQYF.

The V call is TRBV7-3, the J call TRBJ2-1; 8 positions agree with TRBD2. V lost 8 bases and J lost 2; bases outside the gene matches: 2. Germline V gene sequence: CDR1 SGHTA, CDR2 FQGTGA. The CDR3 totals 13 residues. CDR3 region: CASGLAPYNEQFF. The DNA of the CDR3 is TGTGCCAGCGGACTAGCTCCCTACAATGAGCAGTTCTTC.

This rearrangement joins TRBV5-1 to TRBJ2-2; D unresolved. Germline CDR1 and CDR2: SGHRS and YFSETQ. Trimming removed 2 bases from V and 4 bases from J, with 6 bases in between. The CDR3 length is 13 residues. Here the CDR3 reads CASSFSGTGELFF. The DNA of the CDR3 is TGCGCCAGCAGCTTTTCGGGCACCGGGGAGCTGTTTTTT.

CDR3 residues: CASSSPLEGLGEKLFF. The CDR3 DNA follows: TGTGCCAGCAGCTCTCCCCTGGAGGGGCTGGGTGAAAAACTGTTTTTT. The genes are TRBV7-2 and TRBJ1-4; D is possibly TRBD1 (5 bases). The CDR3 contains 16 residues. Trimming stripped 4 bases from V and 7 bases from J, with 19 bases between. Germline V gives CDR1 SGHTA, CDR2 FQGNSA.

A single count supports this clone. The chain combines TRBV28 with TRBJ1-1; the D is unclear. The CDR3 runs 15 residues. With 0 bases removed from V and 4 bases from J, the gap between germline ends came to 12 bases. Per the germline V gene, CDR1 is MDHEN and CDR2 is SYDVKM. The CDR3 sequence: CASSLCSGYCTEAFF. The CDR3 DNA sequence: TGTGCCAGCAGTTTATGCTCGGGGTATTGCACTGAAGCTTTCTTT.

DNA for the CDR3: TGTGCCAGCAGCTTGGTCGGGGCTGGAAACACCATATATTTT. Translated, it gives CASSLVGAGNTIYF. The chain joins TRBV5-6 to TRBJ1-3; D remains unclear. The germline V and J ends were trimmed by 0 bases and 2 bases, with 6 bases remaining between them. The CDR3 is made up of 14 amino acids. Germline V lookup: CDR1 SGHDT, CDR2 YYEEEE.

The chain recombines TRBV5-4 with TRBJ2-1, with a possible D match to TRBD1 (6 bases). The CDR3 sequence is 16 residues long. V lost 5 bases, J lost 0 bases, and 15 bases lay in between. CDR1 and CDR2 (germline): SGHNT, YYREEE (reference sequence). CDR3 sequence (DNA): TGTGCCAGCAGGACAGGATTACAAAGCTCCTACAATGAGCAGTTCTTC. This gives the protein CASRTGLQSSYNEQFF.

This chain uses TRBV30 with TRBJ1-1; TRBD1 matches at 8 bases. Germline V gene lookup returns CDR1 GTSNPN and CDR2 SVGIG (reference sequence). V gave up 0 bases and J gave up 4 bases; unmatched junction bases: 4. The CDR3 totals 14 residues. In DNA form, the CDR3 reads TGTGCCTGGAGTGTACTAACAGGGGGCACTGAAGCTTTCTTT. Amino acid sequence: CAWSVLTGGTEAFF.

V gene TRBV5-4 combines with J gene TRBJ1-2; 10 positions agree with TRBD1. CDR1 and CDR2 from the germline V gene are SGHNT and YYREEE (reference sequence). V dropped 4 bases and J dropped 8; count of bases not matched to a gene: 14. This CDR3 comprises 16 residues. The CDR3 loop is CASSIPTGGEIGGYTF. CDR3 DNA sequence: TGTGCCAGCAGCATCCCGACAGGGGGCGAAATAGGCGGCTACACCTTC.

This chain joins TRBV6-6 and TRBJ1-1; D remains ambiguous. V lost 3 bases, J lost 5 bases, and 10 bases lay in between. The CDR3 length is 13 residues. Germline loops: CDR1 MNHNY, CDR2 SVGAGI (reference sequence). Here the CDR3 reads CASSYPPGTEAFF. The CDR3 region has the DNA TGTGCCAGCAGTTATCCTCCCGGTACTGAAGCTTTCTTT.

The chain couples TRBV4-1 to TRBJ2-1; 8 bases match TRBD2. This CDR3 has 16 amino acids. Germline V gives CDR1 MGHRA, CDR2 YSYEKL. The V gene end was trimmed by 1 base and the J gene end by 15 bases; junction bases not matched to a gene: 17. The CDR3 region is CASSQVGQRGTPARFF. The CDR3 DNA sequence: TGCGCCAGCAGCCAAGTCGGCCAGCGGGGGACCCCCGCGCGGTTCTTC.

The CDR3 DNA sequence: TGTGCCAGCACGGGCTCCAGGGCGAATAATTCACCCCTCCACTTT. Amino acids: CASTGSRANNSPLHF. The chain joins TRBV27 to TRBJ1-6; D possibly corresponds to TRBD1 (5 bases). Per the germline V gene, CDR1 is MNHEY and CDR2 is SMNVEV (reference sequence). The CDR3 has 15 amino acids. Trimming cost V 7 bases and J 5 bases, with 15 bases left between them.

The chain has TRBV5-1 and TRBJ2-1; 7 bases map to TRBD2. The V and J ends lost 4 bases and 0 bases, in that order; junction bases with no gene match: 7. Germline V CDR1 and CDR2: SGHRS, YFSETQ. This CDR3 is built from 16 residues. CDR3 DNA sequence: TGCGCCAGCAGCCCAATAGCGGGCTCCTCCTACAATGAGCAGTTCTTC. It encodes CASSPIAGSSYNEQFF.

This clone has only one observation. J is TRBJ1-4 and V is TRBV7-2, with D tentatively TRBD1 (6 bases). Trimming stripped 5 bases from V and 2 bases from J, with 15 bases between. The CDR3 extends over 16 amino acids. Germline loops: CDR1 SGHTA, CDR2 FQGNSA. In nucleotides, the CDR3 is TGTGCCAGCAGCCAAAGGACAGTGGGTACTAATGAAAAACTGTTTTTT. The encoded protein is CASSQRTVGTNEKLFF.

The chain combines TRBV2 with TRBJ2-5; 8 nucleotides align to TRBD2. Germline-derived CDR1 and CDR2 are SNHLY and FYNNEI. The CDR3 consists of 19 residues. The V gene end was trimmed by 3 bases and the J gene end by 2 bases; junction bases not matched to a gene: 17. The CDR3, as DNA: TGTGCCAGCAGTGAGACAGGCGGGGGGCGCAGATCCCTGCAAGAGACCCAGTACTTC. Translation gives CASSETGGGRRSLQETQYF.

This sequence joins TRBV29-1 and TRBJ2-3, with 12 bases fitting TRBD2. V lost 3 bases and J lost 5; bases outside the gene matches: 9. The CDR3 runs to 16 residues. The germline V gene has CDR1 SQVTM and CDR2 ANQGSEA. CDR3 nucleotides: TGCAGCGTTGACCGACTAGCGGGGGTATCGCGAGATACGCAGTATTTT. This gives the protein CSVDRLAGVSRDTQYF.

This chain uses TRBV6-5 with TRBJ2-2; 10 bases map to TRBD2. Germline V gene data show CDR1 as MNHEY and CDR2 as SVGAGI. The CDR3 totals 15 residues. Losses at the gene ends were 6 bases for V and 1 base for J; bases not matched to a gene: 2. DNA for the CDR3: TGTGCCAGCAGGAGGACTAGCGGGAACACCGGGGAGCTGTTTTTT. Amino acids: CASRRTSGNTGELFF.

This sequence joins TRBV10-3 and TRBJ2-3; D gene ambiguous. This CDR3 is built from 12 residues. CDR1 and CDR2 from the germline V gene are ENHRY and SYGVKD. V was pared by 3 bases and J by 3 bases, with 4 bases between. The CDR3 is CAISDGTDTQYF. The CDR3 DNA follows: TGTGCCATCAGTGACGGTACAGATACGCAGTATTTT.

The rearrangement links TRBV18 to TRBJ1-2; D may be TRBD1 (6 bases). The V end was cut by 1 base, the J end by 5 bases, with 11 bases between. From germline, CDR1 is KGHSH and CDR2 LQKENI. The CDR3 has 14 amino acids. CDR3 protein: CASSPQGHLYGYTF. The CDR3 nucleotides read TGTGCCAGCTCACCACAGGGACACCTATATGGCTACACCTTC. Complete variable domain (other parts from reference TRBV18 and TRBJ1-2): NAGVMQNPRHLVRRRGQEARLRCSPMKGHSHVYWYRQLPEEGLKFMVYLQKENIIDESGMPKERFSAEFPKEGPSILRIQQVVRGDSAAYFCASSPQGHLYGYTFGSGTRLTVV.

The chain recombines TRBV5-1 with TRBJ2-7; D may be TRBD1 (6 bases). The CDR3 is made up of 12 amino acids. Deletions cut 4 bases from V and 6 bases from J, with 11 bases between. Germline lookup yields CDR1 SGHRS and CDR2 YFSETQ. The CDR3 reads CASSTGTIEQYF. For the CDR3, the DNA is TGCGCCAGCAGCACGGGGACAATCGAGCAGTACTTC.

The J gene is TRBJ2-5, the V gene TRBV3-1 (or the pseudogene TRBV3-2); D possibly corresponds to TRBD1 (5 bases). This CDR3 comprises 15 residues. The germline V gene encodes CDR1 LGHDT and CDR2 YNNKEL (reference sequence). V was trimmed by 3 bases and J by 5 bases, leaving 16 bases between them. The CDR3: CASSQSVGVRETQYF. CDR3 sequence (DNA): TGTGCCAGCAGCCAGAGTGTAGGGGTTCGGGAGACCCAGTACTTC.

This rearrangement joins TRBV19 to TRBJ1-1, with TRBD1 identical over 7 bases. CDR1 LNHDA and CDR2 SQIVND come from the germline V gene (reference sequence). The CDR3 has 15 amino acids. Losses at the gene ends were 3 bases for V and 1 base for J; bases not matched to a gene: 5. CDR3 sequence reads: CASSMVGQENTEAFF. CDR3 bases: TGTGCCAGTAGTATGGTCGGACAGGAGAACACTGAAGCTTTCTTT.

V is TRBV6-4 and J is TRBJ2-2, with D maybe TRBD1 (5 bases). This CDR3 spans 13 amino acids. Trimming removed 5 bases from V and 3 bases from J, with 7 bases in between. The germline V gene encodes CDR1 MRHNA and CDR2 SNTAGT. In DNA, the CDR3 is TGTGCCAGCAGTTACAGGCACACCGGGGAGCTGTTTTTT. It translates to CASSYRHTGELFF.

This chain uses TRBV4-1 with TRBJ2-2; 7 bases align to TRBD1. Germline CDR1 reads MGHRA; CDR2 reads YSYEKL. This CDR3 region has 16 residues. With 4 bases clipped from V and 0 bases from J, the junction kept 5 bases outside the gene matches. The CDR3 region has the DNA TGCGCCAGCAGCCCCTGGGGGACAGCGAACACCGGGGAGCTGTTTTTT. It is translated as CASSPWGTANTGELFF.

J is TRBJ1-2 and V is TRBV19, with 9 positions matching TRBD1. The germline V gene encodes CDR1 LNHDA and CDR2 SQIVND (reference sequence). This CDR3 region has 14 residues. V dropped 3 bases and J dropped 8; count of bases not matched to a gene: 7. The CDR3 nucleotides are TGTGCCAGTAGTATCCCCGGGACAGGGTACGGCTACACCTTC. Encoded protein: CASSIPGTGYGYTF. The full variable domain, completed using reference TRBV19 and TRBJ1-2, is DGGITQSPKYLFRKEGQNVTLSCEQNLNHDAMYWYRQDPGQGLRLIYYSQIVNDFQKGDIAEGYSVSREKKESFPLTVTSAQKNPTAFYLCASSIPGTGYGYTFGSGTRLTVV.